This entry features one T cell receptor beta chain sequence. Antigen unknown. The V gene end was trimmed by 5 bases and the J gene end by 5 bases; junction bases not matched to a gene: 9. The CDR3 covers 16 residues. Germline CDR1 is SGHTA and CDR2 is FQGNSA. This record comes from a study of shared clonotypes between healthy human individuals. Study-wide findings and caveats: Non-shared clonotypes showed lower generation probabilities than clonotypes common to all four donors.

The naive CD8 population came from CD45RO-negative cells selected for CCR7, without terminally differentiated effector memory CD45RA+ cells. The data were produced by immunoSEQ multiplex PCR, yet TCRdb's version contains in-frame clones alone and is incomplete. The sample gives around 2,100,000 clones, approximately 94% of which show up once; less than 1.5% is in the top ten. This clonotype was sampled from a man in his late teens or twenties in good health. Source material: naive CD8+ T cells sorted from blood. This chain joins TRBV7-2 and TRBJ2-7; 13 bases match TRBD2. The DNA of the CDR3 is TGTGCCAGCAGCCTTTTCACCGGGACTAGCGGGGACGAGCAGTACTTC. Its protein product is CASSLFTGTSGDEQYF.